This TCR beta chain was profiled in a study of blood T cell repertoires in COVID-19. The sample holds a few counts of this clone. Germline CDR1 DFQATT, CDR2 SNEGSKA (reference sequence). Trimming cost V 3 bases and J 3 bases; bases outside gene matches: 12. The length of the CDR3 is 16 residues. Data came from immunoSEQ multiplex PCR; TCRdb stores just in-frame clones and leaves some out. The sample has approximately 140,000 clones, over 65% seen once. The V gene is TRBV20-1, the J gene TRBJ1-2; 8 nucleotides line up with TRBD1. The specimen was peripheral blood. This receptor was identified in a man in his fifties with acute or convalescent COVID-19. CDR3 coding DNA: TGCAGTGCTAGTCAGGGGGCGAGTCCTGGTGACTATGGCTACACCTTC. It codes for CSASQGASPGDYGYTF.